These 10 T cell receptor beta chains share one sample of origin, sequenced in a study of blood T cells in healthy people across ages. Using a J-beta primer mix together with a sample-barcoded 5' primer, a second PCR was run for about 6 to 12 cycles. TCRdb called the 5' RACE reads again in MiXCR, with one record for every CDR3 protein. The sample carries fewer than 900,000 distinct CDR3 sequences, about half recorded once. Sequencing was performed on blood. These receptors all stem from a woman aged 55-70 years in good health.

The chain carries TRBV28 and TRBJ1-5; TRBD1 might be the D (6 bases). V lost 4 bases and J 4 bases, leaving 8 bases between the germline ends. Per the germline V gene, CDR1 is MDHEN and CDR2 is SYDVKM. The CDR3 is 13 amino acids. This chain's CDR3 is CASSYRANQPQHF. The CDR3 nucleotides read TGTGCCAGCAGTTACAGGGCGAATCAGCCCCAGCATTTT. Complete variable domain (other parts from reference TRBV28 and TRBJ1-5): DVKVTQSSRYLVKRTGEKVFLECVQDMDHENMFWYRQDPGLGLRLIYFSYDVKMKEKGDIPEGYSVSREKKERFSLILESASTNQTSMYLCASSYRANQPQHFGDGTRLSIL.

Only a few counts were recorded for this clonotype. The rearrangement joins TRBV7-8 to TRBJ2-5, with D uncertain. V was pared by 4 bases and J by 1 base, with 16 bases between. This CDR3 region has 16 residues. Germline-derived CDR1 and CDR2 are SGHVS and FQNEAQ. CDR3 nucleotide sequence: TGTGCCAGCAGCTCGCCCCTTAGACGGGTCCAAGAGACCCAGTACTTC. Protein: CASSSPLRRVQETQYF.

This clonotype has only a few counts. The chain links TRBV20-1 to TRBJ2-7, with a weak D call TRBD1 (6 bases). V was clipped by 3 bases and J by 1 base, with 10 bases between them. Germline CDR1 and CDR2: DFQATT and SNEGSKA (reference sequence). The CDR3 consists of 13 residues. The CDR3 protein is CSARNRASYEQYF. Here the CDR3 DNA reads TGCAGTGCTAGGAACAGGGCTTCCTACGAGCAGTACTTC.

This chain uses TRBV2 with TRBJ2-1; unclear D gene. The CDR3 loop spans 14 amino acids. Trimming took 10 bases from V and 2 from J, leaving 15 bases between them. From germline, CDR1 is SNHLY and CDR2 FYNNEI. CDR3 nucleotides: TGTGCCACCGCACCATCATTAACCTACAATGAGCAGTTCTTC. This encodes CATAPSLTYNEQFF. Variable domain in full (rest from reference TRBV2 and TRBJ2-1): EPEVTQTPSHQVTQMGQEVILRCVPISNHLYFYWYRQILGQKVEFLVSFYNNEISEKSEIFDDQFSVERPDGSNFTLKIRSTKLEDSAMYFCATAPSLTYNEQFFGPGTRLTVL.

The chain has TRBV30 and TRBJ2-7; D gene unclear. Trimming pared 2 bases from V and 5 bases from J, leaving 13 bases between. Germline-derived CDR1 and CDR2 are GTSNPN and SVGIG (reference sequence). The CDR3 runs to 13 residues. CDR3 in DNA: TGTGCCTGGAGTATAGCCTTAAGCGACGAGCAGTACTTC. Protein product: CAWSIALSDEQYF.

This clonotype was picked up a small number of times. The chain joins TRBV7-2 to TRBJ2-7, with no clear D. CDR1 is SGHTA and CDR2 is FQGNSA in the germline V gene. The length of the CDR3 is 15 residues. The V end was cut by 0 bases, the J end by 4 bases, with 13 bases between. CDR3 amino acids: CASSLAAVAGYEQYF. For the CDR3, the DNA is TGTGCCAGCAGCTTAGCGGCAGTAGCCGGATACGAGCAGTACTTC.

This clonotype turned up a few times. J is TRBJ2-3 and V is TRBV29-1, with D unresolved. Trimming removed 5 bases at V and 2 bases at J, with 11 bases between. This CDR3 is 13 amino acids long. Germline assignment: CDR1 SQVTM and CDR2 ANQGSEA. This chain's CDR3 is CSVSNPTTDTQYF. The CDR3 nucleotides read TGCAGCGTTAGTAACCCCACCACAGATACGCAGTATTTT.

The V call is TRBV7-9, the J call TRBJ2-7, with TRBD2 matching over 9 bases. The J call is doubtful: the DNA matches TRBJ2-5 better. Germline-derived CDR1 and CDR2 are SEHNR and FQNEAQ (reference sequence). This CDR3 contains 17 residues. CDR3 coding DNA: TGTGCCAGCAGCTTAGGGGGGAGAATAGCGGGAGTAGAGACCCAGTACTTC. Translated, it gives CASSLGGRIAGVETQYF.

This clonotype was seen just once. This CDR3 is missing its conserved last phenylalanine or tryptophan, likely due to a read error. The chain carries TRBV5-1 and TRBJ2-1; D may be TRBD1 or TRBD2 (5 bases each). This CDR3 is 14 amino acids long. Trimming cost V 7 bases and J 4 bases, with 15 bases left between them. CDR1 SGHRS and CDR2 YFSETQ come from the germline V gene. The CDR3 bases are TGCGCCAGCGGCTCCGGGACCCTATACAATGAGCAGTTCGTC. As protein: CASGSGTLYNEQFV.

The V gene is TRBV3-1, the J gene TRBJ1-2, with 7 bases fitting TRBD1. CDR3 length: 14 residues. CDR1 and CDR2 (germline): LGHDT, YNNKEL (reference sequence). The junction had 5 bases not matched to a gene; V was cut back by 0 bases and J by 7 bases. The CDR3, as DNA: TGTGCCAGCAGCCAAGAAGACAGGGTTTCTGGCTACACCTTC. Translation gives CASSQEDRVSGYTF.